This TCR beta chain was captured by sequencing in a study of T cells in pancreatic ductal adenocarcinoma. The V segment lost 5 bases and the J segment 1 base; nucleotides outside the gene matches: 17. Per germline, CDR1 LNHDA and CDR2 SQIVND (reference sequence). The CDR3 has 19 amino acids. Regarding this clone: Its antigen is not identified.

Study-level findings and limits: Unique clonotypes were 7.5 to 8.5-fold more numerous in blood than in tumor. Comparisons of tumor and blood clonality may show falsely lower tumor diversity. Blood clonality (roughly 0.073) did not differ significantly from tumor (about 0.11). This surgical cohort overrepresents the minority presenting with early-stage disease.

Repertoires were generated with immunoSEQ multiplex PCR, while TCRdb's copy carries only in-frame clones and drops some. The sample records over 15,000 clones, around 90% being singletons. No neoadjuvant therapy was given to the selected pancreatic ductal adenocarcinoma patients before their surgery. The TCR was taken from a human donor with pancreatic ductal adenocarcinoma. The rearrangement uses TRBV19 and TRBJ1-1; 9 nucleotides line up with TRBD1. The sequenced material came from PBMCs. The CDR3 region is CASSPGQGFFSPPNTEAFF. The CDR3 DNA sequence: TGTGCCAGTAGTCCGGGACAGGGATTCTTCTCTCCTCCGAACACTGAAGCTTTCTTT.